Listed below are T cell receptor beta chains from one sample, sequenced in a study of read filtering for tumor transcriptome and immune sequencing. TCRdb re-derived calls from the reads in MiXCR, one entry per CDR3 protein. The table includes over 90,000 distinct CDR3 sequences, roughly 21% detected once. The sequenced sample was a population of CD138-negative cells sorted from bone marrow. All receptors come from a donor over 35 with multiple myeloma. The CDR3 runs from the conserved cysteine through the conserved F or W. The order of the fields is V gene, clone size, CDR3 length, D gene, J gene, CDR3 DNA, CDR3 protein. A D gene is named only where the DNA matches it firmly. Clone size is given for some rows only: seen once, a few or many times, or a class if the clone is expanded.

>TRBV6-6|many|14|NA|TRBJ2-5
TGTGCCAGCAGTTACACCGGGGCCAAAGAGACCCAGTACTTC
CASSYTGAKETQYF
>TRBV13|few|11|NA|TRBJ2-1
TGTGCCAGCGGGTGGAGAAATGAGCAGTTCTTC
CASGWRNEQFF
>TRBV30|few|13|NA|TRBJ1-2
TGTGCCTGGAAGGTCCCGGGGAACTATGGCTACACCTTC
CAWKVPGNYGYTF
>TRBV20-1|many|12|TRBD1|TRBJ2-5
TGCAGTGCTAAGACAGGGACAGAGACCCAGTACTTC
CSAKTGTETQYF
>TRBV28|NA|17|TRBD1|TRBJ1-5
TGTGCCAGCAGAACCGAGACGGACAGGCGGGGCAATCAGCCCCAGCATTTT
CASRTETDRRGNQPQHF
>TRBV5-5|NA|14|NA|TRBJ2-5
TGTGCCAGCAGCTTGGCGGTCTCAAGAGAGACCCAGTACTTC
CASSLAVSRETQYF
>TRBV20-1|many|16|TRBD2|TRBJ2-3
TGCAGTGCTAGAGATAGCGGGGGGGGCCGTGGAGATACGCAGTATTTT
CSARDSGGGRGDTQYF
>TRBV7-2|NA|15|NA|TRBJ1-2
TGTGCCAGCAGCTTCCACCCGGGGGCTGACAAGGCTAGGACCTTC
CASSFHPGADKARTF
>TRBV6-2/TRBV6-3|many|13|TRBD1|TRBJ1-5
TGTGCCAGCAAAGGACAGGGAAGTCAGCCCCAGCATTTT
CASKGQGSQPQHF
>TRBV7-9|many|17|TRBD1|TRBJ2-3
TGTGCCAGCAGCTGGGGTTGGACAGGGGGCATCACAGATACGCAGTATTTT
CASSWGWTGGITDTQYF
>TRBV29-1|many|12|NA|TRBJ2-2
TGCAGCGTTTCAAAGAACACCGGGGAGCTGTTTTTT
CSVSKNTGELFF
>TRBV20-1|many|13|TRBD1|TRBJ2-7
TGCAGTGCCCGGACAGGTTTGGCGTACGAGCAGTACTTC
CSARTGLAYEQYF
>TRBV7-3|many|16|TRBD2|TRBJ2-1
TGTGCCAGCAGCTTGACTAGCGGGGGGGTCTACAATGAGCAGTTCTTC
CASSLTSGGVYNEQFF
>TRBV5-8|few|15|TRBD1|TRBJ2-7
TGTGCCAGCAGCTTTCGGGGACAGGCTTACTACGAGCAGTACTTC
CASSFRGQAYYEQYF
>TRBV29-1|many|11|NA|TRBJ1-1
TGCAGCGCCAGCTCCGGGACAGAAGCTTTCTTT
CSASSGTEAFF
>TRBV24-1|NA|15|TRBD1|TRBJ2-5
TGTGCCACCAGTGATCAAGACAGGGACCGGGAGACCCAGTACTTC
CATSDQDRDRETQYF
>TRBV20-1|NA|15|TRBD1|TRBJ1-5
TGCAGTGCTAGAAGCCCGGGACAGGGTAGTACGCCCCAGCATTTT
CSARSPGQGSTPQHF
>TRBV5-1|many|16|NA|TRBJ2-7
TGCGCCAGCAGCTCCTCCGACGGCCTGAGCTCCTACGAGCAGTACTTC
CASSSSDGLSSYEQYF
>TRBV20-1|NA|13|TRBD2|TRBJ2-7
TGCAGTGCTAGAGGACTAGCGGGGGGTGAGCAGTACTTC
CSARGLAGGEQYF
>TRBV19|NA|13|NA|TRBJ1-5
TGTGCCAGTAGTATAGGCGAGAATCAGCCCCAGCATTTT
CASSIGENQPQHF
>TRBV5-1|NA|15|TRBD1|TRBJ1-2
TGCGCCAGCAGCTTGGCCTTCGGGACAGGCTATGGCTACACCTTC
CASSLAFGTGYGYTF
>TRBV6-1|few|14|NA|TRBJ1-5
TGTGCCAGCACGTTTTGGGGGGCCAATCAGCCCCAGCATTTT
CASTFWGANQPQHF
>TRBV15|many|13|NA|TRBJ1-5
TGTGCCACTGGGGGGGGGTATGGGCAGCCCCAGCATTTT
CATGGGYGQPQHF
>TRBV5-1|many|14|TRBD1|TRBJ2-6
TGCGCCAGCAGCTTGGGGACAGGGATCCACGTCCTGACTTTC
CASSLGTGIHVLTF
>TRBV11-3|many|17|TRBD1|TRBJ2-3
TGTGCCAGCAGCCTAGGACTCACGACAGGGGGCAGGGATACGCAGTATTTT
CASSLGLTTGGRDTQYF
>TRBV19|many|16|NA|TRBJ2-6
TGTGCCAGTAGTCGGACGGCCTTCTCTGGGGCCAACGTCCTGACTTTC
CASSRTAFSGANVLTF
>TRBV20-1|many|14|NA|TRBJ1-1
TGCAGTGCTAGCAGGGCAGGGTTGGACACTGAAGCTTTCTTT
CSASRAGLDTEAFF
>TRBV25-1|few|15|NA|TRBJ2-2
TGTGCCACCGAAGTGTGGGGAGGCGGCTCCAGGGAGCTGTTTTTT
CATEVWGGGSRELFF
>TRBV29-1|NA|13|TRBD1|TRBJ1-2
TGCAGCGTTGAGATAACAGGGGGGCCTGGCTACACCTTC
CSVEITGGPGYTF
>TRBV28|few|14|NA|TRBJ2-5
TGTGCCAGCAGTTTTAGCCTAGTTCAAGAGACCCAGTACTTC
CASSFSLVQETQYF
>TRBV4-1|many|15|NA|TRBJ2-1
TGCGCCAGCAGACCCACAGGTCTCTCCTACAATGAGCAGTTCTTC
CASRPTGLSYNEQFF
>TRBV5-1|few|17|TRBD2|TRBJ2-5
TGCGCCAGCAGCCAAGGAGGTAGCGGGGCCAGGTTAAAGACCCAGTACTTC
CASSQGGSGARLKTQYF
>TRBV12-3/TRBV12-4|many|13|NA|TRBJ2-7
TGTGCCAGCAGTCCCCAACGAGGGGGCGAGCAGTACTTC
CASSPQRGGEQYF
>TRBV28|NA|17|NA|TRBJ1-5
TGTGCCAGCAGCCGTCAACCCCTCCCGGGACGCAATCAGCCCCAGCATTTT
CASSRQPLPGRNQPQHF
>TRBV28|many|14|NA|TRBJ1-5
TGTGCCAGCAGTTTAATGGGGGAGGCTCAGCCCCAGCATTTT
CASSLMGEAQPQHF
>TRBV28|many|14|NA|TRBJ2-7
TGTGCCAGCAGTACGTTAGGGCCCCCCTACGAGCAGTACTTC
CASSTLGPPYEQYF
>TRBV2|NA|12|NA|TRBJ1-1
TGTGCCAGTAAAAGAGAGGGGGCTGAAGCTTTCTTT
CASKREGAEAFF
>TRBV5-1|NA|15|TRBD2|TRBJ2-3
TGCGCCAGCAGCTTACAGCGGGGGGGCCCGGATACGCAGTATTTT
CASSLQRGGPDTQYF
>TRBV28|many|15|NA|TRBJ2-4
TGTGCCAGCAGCCAAATCGGGGTAGCCAAAAACATTCAGTACTTC
CASSQIGVAKNIQYF
>TRBV12-3/TRBV12-4|many|17|NA|TRBJ2-6
TGTGCCAGCAAATTCAAGGGGGGAGGCTCTGGGGCCAACGTCCTGACTTTC
CASKFKGGGSGANVLTF
>TRBV7-2|NA|16|TRBD1|TRBJ2-7
TGTGCCAGCAGCTTAGAGGAACAGGGGCACTCCTACGAGCAGTGCTTC
CASSLEEQGHSYEQCF